Below, 10 T cell receptor beta chains from the same sample are listed, as sequenced in a study of radiotherapy plus CTLA-4 blockade in lung cancer. Produced via immunoSEQ multiplex PCR; TCRdb's table is partial and in-frame only. The data hold tens of thousands of clones, with about 80% observed a single time. The sample consisted of peripheral blood, taken from a patient treated with radiotherapy plus ipilimumab. The receptors here all came from a human donor with non-small cell lung cancer who had stable disease on radiotherapy plus ipilimumab.

This clone occurred a few times. The rearrangement links TRBV2 to TRBJ2-5; unclear D gene. The germline V gene has CDR1 SNHLY and CDR2 FYNNEI. V shed 7 bases and J shed 1 base, with 16 bases lying between them. This CDR3 comprises 15 residues. CDR3 in DNA: TGTGCCAGCACCTCCCCCCGCGAGTTCCAAGAGACCCAGTACTTC. It yields the protein CASTSPREFQETQYF.

The sample holds a few counts of this clone. The gene calls are TRBV7-9 and TRBJ1-5; no clear D. CDR1 and CDR2 from the germline V gene are SEHNR and FQNEAQ (reference sequence). The CDR3 runs 14 residues. Trimming removed 0 bases at V and 1 base at J, with 4 bases between. CDR3 region: CASSLAGSNQPQHF. The CDR3 bases are TGTGCCAGCAGCTTAGCGGGGAGCAATCAGCCCCAGCATTTT.

The chain carries TRBV5-6 and TRBJ2-7, with D perhaps assigned TRBD1 or TRBD2 (6 bases each). V was trimmed by 4 bases and J by 0 bases, leaving 14 bases between them. The CDR3 has 15 residues. CDR1 is SGHDT, CDR2 YYEEEE, per germline. This CDR3 reads CASSKGGYSSYEQYF. In DNA, the CDR3 is TGTGCCAGCAGCAAGGGGGGTTATAGCTCCTACGAGCAGTACTTC.

The rearrangement joins TRBV19 to TRBJ1-5, with a weak D call TRBD1 (5 bases). This CDR3 comprises 17 residues. Trimming cost V 7 bases and J 0 bases, with 19 bases left between them. Per germline, CDR1 LNHDA and CDR2 SQIVND (reference sequence). The CDR3 sequence is CASTRGEGLYSNQPQHF. CDR3 DNA: TGTGCCAGTACCCGGGGGGAGGGTCTCTATAGCAATCAGCCCCAGCATTTT.

The chain couples TRBV5-4 to TRBJ2-1; perhaps TRBD1 as D (6 bases). The ends were cut back, 2 bases at V and 5 bases at J, with 14 bases in the middle. Germline values: CDR1 SGHNT, CDR2 YYREEE (reference sequence). The CDR3 sequence is 15 residues long. CDR3 in amino acids: CASSLSVQGDNEQFF. The CDR3 DNA is TGTGCCAGCAGCTTAAGTGTACAGGGAGACAATGAGCAGTTCTTC.

The V gene is TRBV19, the J gene TRBJ2-3, with a possible D match to TRBD2 (6 bases). CDR3 size: 15 residues. Germline assignment: CDR1 LNHDA and CDR2 SQIVND (reference sequence). Trimming took 3 bases from V and 0 from J, leaving 10 bases between them. CDR3 residues: CASSIGGTSTDTQYF. Here the CDR3 DNA reads TGTGCCAGTAGTATTGGTGGGACTAGCACAGATACGCAGTATTTT.

The rearrangement joins TRBV20-1 to TRBJ2-1; D is unresolved. V was clipped by 3 bases and J by 8 bases, with 8 bases between them. CDR3 size: 11 residues. Germline lookup yields CDR1 DFQATT and CDR2 SNEGSKA (reference sequence). The CDR3 coding sequence is TGCAGTGCTAGCCCATTAGATGAGCAGTTCTTC. Its translation is CSASPLDEQFF.

Remarks on this clone: An end of the junction does not agree with germline; a read error may underlie this. V and J are TRBV9 and TRBJ2-3, with D unclear. CDR1 is SGDLS and CDR2 is YYNGEE in the germline V gene. This CDR3 is 13 amino acids long. CDR3 DNA: TGTGCCGGCAGCGTCCACTACACAGATACGCAGTATTTT. Protein sequence: CAGSVHYTDTQYF. Variable domain in full (rest from reference TRBV9 and TRBJ2-3): DSGVTQTPKHLITATGQRVTLRCSPRSGDLSVYWYQQSLDQGLQFLIQYYNGEERAKGNILERFSAQQFPDLHSELNLSSLELGDSALYFCAGSVHYTDTQYFGPGTRLTVL.

V gene TRBV15 combines with J gene TRBJ1-2; D is possibly TRBD1 (5 bases). The CDR3 loop spans 14 amino acids. V shed 7 bases and J shed 8 bases, with 20 bases lying between them. Germline assignment: CDR1 LNHNV and CDR2 YYDKDF (reference sequence). The CDR3 loop reads CATTKREQRGGYTF. The CDR3 DNA reads as TGTGCCACCACCAAGAGGGAGCAAAGGGGAGGCTACACCTTC.

The V and J genes are TRBV5-1 and TRBJ2-1; D is possibly TRBD2 (5 bases). Trimming took 2 bases from V and 9 from J, leaving 21 bases between them. Germline CDR1 and CDR2: SGHRS and YFSETQ. CDR3 length: 16 amino acids. CDR3 region: CASSFGLLIGNGEQFF. CDR3 nucleotide sequence: TGCGCCAGCAGCTTTGGGCTCCTTATCGGGAACGGTGAGCAGTTCTTC.